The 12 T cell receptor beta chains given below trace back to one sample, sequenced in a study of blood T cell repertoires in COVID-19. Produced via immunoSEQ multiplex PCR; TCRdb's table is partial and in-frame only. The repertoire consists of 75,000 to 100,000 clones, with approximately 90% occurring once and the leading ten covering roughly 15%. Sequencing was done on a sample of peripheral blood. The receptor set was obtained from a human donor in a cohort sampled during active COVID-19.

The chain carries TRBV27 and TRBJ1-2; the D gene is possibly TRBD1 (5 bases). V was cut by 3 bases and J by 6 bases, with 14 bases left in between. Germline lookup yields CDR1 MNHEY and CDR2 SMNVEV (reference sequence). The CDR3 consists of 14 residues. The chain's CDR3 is CASSFIGRVNGYTF. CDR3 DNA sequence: TGTGCCAGCAGTTTTATAGGCAGGGTAAATGGCTACACCTTC.

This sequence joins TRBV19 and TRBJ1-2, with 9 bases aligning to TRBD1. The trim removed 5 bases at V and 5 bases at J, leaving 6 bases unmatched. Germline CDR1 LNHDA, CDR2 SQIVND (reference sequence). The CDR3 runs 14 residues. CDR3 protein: CASSRLGQGYGYTF. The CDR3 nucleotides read TGTGCCAGTAGTCGGCTGGGACAGGGTTATGGCTACACCTTC.

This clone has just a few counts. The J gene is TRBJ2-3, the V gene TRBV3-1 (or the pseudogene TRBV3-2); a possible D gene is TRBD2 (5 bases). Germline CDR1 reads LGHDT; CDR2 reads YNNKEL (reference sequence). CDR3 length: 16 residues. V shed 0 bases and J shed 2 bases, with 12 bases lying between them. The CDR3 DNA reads TGTGCCAGCAGCCAAGATGAGGTAGACTACACAGATACGCAGTATTTT. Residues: CASSQDEVDYTDTQYF.

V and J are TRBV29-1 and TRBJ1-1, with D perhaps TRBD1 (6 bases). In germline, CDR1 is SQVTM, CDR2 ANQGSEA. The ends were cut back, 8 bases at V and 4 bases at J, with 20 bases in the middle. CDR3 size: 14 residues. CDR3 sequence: CSHMAGAWGTEAFF. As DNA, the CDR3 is TGCAGCCATATGGCGGGGGCTTGGGGCACTGAAGCTTTCTTT.

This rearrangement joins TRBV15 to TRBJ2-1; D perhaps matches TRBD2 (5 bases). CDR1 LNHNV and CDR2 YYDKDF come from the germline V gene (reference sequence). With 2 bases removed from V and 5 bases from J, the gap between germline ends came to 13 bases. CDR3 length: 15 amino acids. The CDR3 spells CATSRSKGLNNEQFF. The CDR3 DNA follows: TGTGCCACCAGCAGATCCAAAGGACTTAACAATGAGCAGTTCTTC.

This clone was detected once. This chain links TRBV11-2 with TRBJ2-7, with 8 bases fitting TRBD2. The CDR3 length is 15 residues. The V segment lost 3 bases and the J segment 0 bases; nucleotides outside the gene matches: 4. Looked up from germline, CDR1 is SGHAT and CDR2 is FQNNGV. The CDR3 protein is CASSLLGGDSYEQYF. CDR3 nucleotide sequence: TGTGCCAGCAGCTTGCTCGGGGGGGACTCCTACGAGCAGTACTTC. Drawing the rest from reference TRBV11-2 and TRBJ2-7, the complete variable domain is EAGVAQSPRYKIIEKRQSVAFWCNPISGHATLYWYQQILGQGPKLLIQFQNNGVVDDSQLPKDRFSAERLKGVDSTLKIQPAKLEDSAVYLCASSLLGGDSYEQYFGPGTRLTVT.

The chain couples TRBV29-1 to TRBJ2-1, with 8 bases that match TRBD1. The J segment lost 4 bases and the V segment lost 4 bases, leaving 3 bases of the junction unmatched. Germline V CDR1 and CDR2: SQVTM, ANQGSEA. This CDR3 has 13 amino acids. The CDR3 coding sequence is TGCAGCGTTGGGACAGGGATTTACAATGAGCAGTTCTTC. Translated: CSVGTGIYNEQFF.

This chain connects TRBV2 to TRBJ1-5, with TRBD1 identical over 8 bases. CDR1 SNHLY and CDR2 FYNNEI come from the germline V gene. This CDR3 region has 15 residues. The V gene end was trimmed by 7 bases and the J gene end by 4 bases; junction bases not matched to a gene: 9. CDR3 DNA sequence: TGTGCCAGCACCGAGCAGGGGGCAATTAATCAGCCCCAGCATTTT. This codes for CASTEQGAINQPQHF.

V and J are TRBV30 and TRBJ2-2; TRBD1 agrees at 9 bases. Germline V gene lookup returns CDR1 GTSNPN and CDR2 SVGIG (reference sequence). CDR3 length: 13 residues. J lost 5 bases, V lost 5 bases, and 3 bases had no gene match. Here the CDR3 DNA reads TGTGCCTGGGTCGGACAGGGGACCGGGGAGCTGTTTTTT. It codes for CAWVGQGTGELFF.

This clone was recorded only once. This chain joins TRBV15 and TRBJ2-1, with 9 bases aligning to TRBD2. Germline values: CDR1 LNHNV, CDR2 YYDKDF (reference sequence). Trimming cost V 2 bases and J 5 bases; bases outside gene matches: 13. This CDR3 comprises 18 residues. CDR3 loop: CATSRSPVVAGGNNEQFF. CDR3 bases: TGTGCCACCAGCAGATCCCCCGTAGTCGCGGGAGGGAACAATGAGCAGTTCTTC.

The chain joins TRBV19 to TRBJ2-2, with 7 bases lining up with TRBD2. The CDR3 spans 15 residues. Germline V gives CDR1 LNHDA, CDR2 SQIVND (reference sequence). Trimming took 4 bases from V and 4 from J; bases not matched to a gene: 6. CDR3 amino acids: CASSTRRGGTGELFF. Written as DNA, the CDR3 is TGTGCCAGTAGTACTAGGCGCGGGGGCACCGGGGAGCTGTTTTTT.

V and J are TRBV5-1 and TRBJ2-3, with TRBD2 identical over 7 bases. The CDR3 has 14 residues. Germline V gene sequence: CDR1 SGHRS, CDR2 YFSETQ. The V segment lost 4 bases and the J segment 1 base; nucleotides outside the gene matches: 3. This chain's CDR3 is CASSPGLGTDTQYF. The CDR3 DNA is TGCGCCAGCAGCCCCGGACTAGGCACAGATACGCAGTATTTT. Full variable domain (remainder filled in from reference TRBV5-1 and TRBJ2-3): KAGVTQTPRYLIKTRGQQVTLSCSPISGHRSVSWYQQTPGQGLQFLFEYFSETQRNKGNFPGRFSGRQFSNSRSEMNVSTLELGDSALYLCASSPGLGTDTQYFGPGTRLTVL.